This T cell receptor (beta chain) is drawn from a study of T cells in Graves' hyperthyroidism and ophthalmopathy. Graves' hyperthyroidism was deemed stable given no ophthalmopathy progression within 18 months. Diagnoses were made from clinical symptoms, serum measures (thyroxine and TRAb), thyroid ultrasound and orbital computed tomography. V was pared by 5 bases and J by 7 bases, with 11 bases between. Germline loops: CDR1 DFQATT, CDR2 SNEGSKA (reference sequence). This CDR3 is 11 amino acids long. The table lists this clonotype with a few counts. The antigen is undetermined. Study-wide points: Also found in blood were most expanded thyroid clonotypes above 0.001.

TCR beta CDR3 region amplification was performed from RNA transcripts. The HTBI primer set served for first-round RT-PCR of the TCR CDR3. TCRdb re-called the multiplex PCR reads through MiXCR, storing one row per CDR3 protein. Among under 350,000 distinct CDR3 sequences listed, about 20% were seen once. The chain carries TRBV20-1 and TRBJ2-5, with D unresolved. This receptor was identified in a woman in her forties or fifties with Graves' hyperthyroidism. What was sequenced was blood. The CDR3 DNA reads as TGCAGTGCTCAGACGGCCGGGACCCAGTACTTC. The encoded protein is CSAQTAGTQYF.